This TCR beta chain derives from a study of cytomegalovirus exposure and HLA in healthy donors. PCR was performed using 60 Vbeta and 13 Jbeta primers. The assay was immunoSEQ multiplex PCR, and TCRdb's table has in-frame clones only and misses some. The sample has tens of thousands of clones; around 86% are singletons. Germline CDR1 MNHEY, CDR2 SMNVEV (reference sequence). The length of the CDR3 is 13 residues. Trimming took 4 bases from V and 6 from J; bases not matched to a gene: 6. For this clone: What it binds is unknown.

Study-wide points: The authors later linked a missense DCLRE1C variant to TCR beta V- and J-gene trimming. Associated with cytomegalovirus, according to the listing, were approximately 160 TCR beta chains. The authors judged a highly shared variant cluster likely a sequencing artifact.

Sequences were obtained from PBMCs. This sequence joins TRBV27 and TRBJ2-7; 7 nucleotides agree with TRBD2. The clonotype comes from a female donor in good health and CMV-seronegative. The CDR3 sequence is CASSYRGRGEQYF. CDR3 sequence (DNA): TGTGCCAGCAGTTACCGCGGGAGAGGCGAGCAGTACTTC.